This entry describes one T cell receptor beta chain. These data are taken from a study of blood T cell repertoires in COVID-19. Method: immunoSEQ multiplex PCR; TCRdb's copy keeps in-frame clones and lacks some. The sample contains approximately 280,000 clones, approximately 89% of which appear only once. The V segment lost 6 bases and the J segment 4 bases; nucleotides outside the gene matches: 1. The CDR3 runs 11 residues. The V gene's germline CDR1 is DFQATT and CDR2 SNEGSKA (reference sequence). Study members were between about 18 and 95 years old and lived in approximately 25 US regions. Resolution of symptoms, clearance, or two negative PCRs was present in recovered Cohort 3 donors.

The chain combines TRBV20-1 with TRBJ1-2, with 8 bases identical to TRBD1. This TCR was recovered from a woman aged 60-75 years who had recovered from COVID-19. Sequencing input: PBMCs or T cells enriched from blood (not recorded which). The CDR3 bases are TGCAGTGCCGGACAGGGCTATGGCTACACCTTC. This sequence encodes CSAGQGYGYTF.